The 15 T cell receptor beta chains below all came from one sample that was sequenced in a study of spatial heterogeneity in lung cancer. Study-level points and caveats: How many expanded intratumoral alpha and beta TCRs were present tracked the tumor mutation count, which was a count of nonsynonymous mutations.

Documented time point: sample taken at primary tumor resection. Which antigens these TCRs recognize remains unknown. MiXCR, run by TCRdb on the 5' RACE reads, gives a single entry per CDR3 protein. In the table there are 4,000 to 5,500 distinct CDR3 sequences, over 10% of which are singletons. Sequences were derived from lung tumor tissue, sampled at surgery. Receptor source: a male donor with early-stage non-small cell lung cancer.

As regards this clonotype: This beta chain is an off-target read within a library intended for alpha chains, so its frequency means little. The chain carries TRBV6-6 and TRBJ2-7; D is ambiguous. Per the germline V gene, CDR1 is MNHNY and CDR2 is SVGAGI (reference sequence). The CDR3 contains 14 residues. V lost 6 bases to trimming and J lost 3 bases, with 15 bases between them. CDR3 amino acids: CASRHHDIDYEQYF. CDR3 nucleotide sequence: TGTGCCAGCAGGCACCATGACATAGACTACGAGCAGTACTTC.

By frequency in the sample, this clonotype is medium-sized. A library made for alpha chains picked up this beta chain off target, so its size means little. The chain joins TRBV20-1 to TRBJ2-1; 12 nucleotides line up with TRBD2. This CDR3 contains 15 residues. The germline V gene encodes CDR1 DFQATT and CDR2 SNEGSKA (reference sequence). J lost 4 bases, V lost 5 bases, and 6 bases had no gene match. This chain's CDR3 is CSAPGLAGMYNEQFF. In DNA form, the CDR3 reads TGCAGTGCTCCAGGACTAGCGGGAATGTACAATGAGCAGTTCTTC.

This clonotype was detected many times. This beta chain slipped into a library made for alpha chains as a stray read, so its size is not meaningful. The V and J genes are TRBV6-5 and TRBJ1-2; D is possibly TRBD1 (6 bases). Germline values: CDR1 MNHEY, CDR2 SVGAGI. The germline V and J ends were trimmed by 5 bases and 6 bases, with 19 bases remaining between them. The CDR3 is 15 residues long. The CDR3 sequence: CASSKRGGRADGYTF. The CDR3 nucleotides read TGTGCCAGCAGTAAACGGGGGGGCAGGGCCGATGGCTACACCTTC.

This clonotype is labeled as medium-sized (0.01 to 0.1%). Because the library targeted alpha chains, this beta chain is an off-target read whose size means little. This chain links TRBV20-1 with TRBJ1-1, with 10 bases fitting TRBD1. The junction had 12 bases not matched to a gene; V was cut back by 5 bases and J by 3 bases. The CDR3 is 16 amino acids. Germline lookup yields CDR1 DFQATT and CDR2 SNEGSKA (reference sequence). CDR3 residues: CSALGTGDFPYTEAFF. In nucleotides, the CDR3 is TGCAGTGCTCTCGGGACAGGGGACTTTCCTTACACTGAAGCTTTCTTT.

This clonotype was observed many times. The library was built for alpha chains, so this beta chain is an off-target read and its size means little. This sequence joins TRBV7-3 and TRBJ2-1, with 8 bases identical to TRBD2. CDR3 size: 15 residues. The junction had 0 bases not matched to a gene; V was cut back by 0 bases and J by 2 bases. Germline values: CDR1 SGHTA, CDR2 FQGTGA. CDR3 amino acids: CASSLTSGTYNEQFF. CDR3 nucleotides: TGTGCCAGCAGCTTAACTAGCGGGACCTACAATGAGCAGTTCTTC.

This clonotype came up many times. The library was prepared for alpha chains; this beta chain is a stray read, so its frequency means little. The CDR3 here is CASSLSVTDTQYF. In DNA, the CDR3 is TGTGCCAGCAGCTTATCCGTCACAGATACGCAGTATTTT. V is TRBV7-9 and J is TRBJ2-3, with D uncertain. The germline V gene encodes CDR1 SEHNR and CDR2 FQNEAQ (reference sequence). The CDR3 sequence is 13 residues long. The ends were cut back, 2 bases at V and 2 bases at J, with 5 bases in the middle.

By its share, this clonotype is medium-sized. The size of this beta chain means little, since it is a stray read in a library made for alpha chains. This rearrangement joins TRBV20-1 to TRBJ2-7; possibly TRBD1 or TRBD2 for D (5 bases each). Trimming cost V 0 bases and J 7 bases, with 16 bases left between them. Germline V gene lookup returns CDR1 DFQATT and CDR2 SNEGSKA (reference sequence). There are 14 residues in the CDR3. The CDR3 reads CSAREWSGRGEQYF. In nucleotides, the CDR3 is TGCAGTGCTAGAGAATGGTCAGGGAGAGGAGAGCAGTACTTC.

By share of the sample, this clonotype is large (0.1 to 1%). Because this beta chain is a stray read in a library intended to capture alpha chains, its abundance should not be given much weight. The rearrangement uses TRBV20-1 and TRBJ2-1, with 10 bases aligning to TRBD2. The germline gives CDR1 DFQATT, CDR2 SNEGSKA (reference sequence). The V segment lost 5 bases and the J segment 0 bases; nucleotides outside the gene matches: 7. The CDR3 sequence is 16 residues long. The CDR3 DNA reads TGCAGTGCTTCCCGGGCTAGCGGGAGCTCCTACAATGAGCAGTTCTTC. Encoded protein: CSASRASGSSYNEQFF.

This clonotype was counted ten times or more. Since it is a stray read in a library aimed at alpha chains, this beta chain has a size that is not meaningful. The chain carries TRBV20-1 and TRBJ2-6; possible D gene TRBD1, 6 bases. V was clipped by 5 bases and J by 2 bases, with 13 bases between them. Germline V gives CDR1 DFQATT, CDR2 SNEGSKA (reference sequence). The length of the CDR3 is 15 residues. As DNA, the CDR3 is TGCAGTGCTTCCCAGCCAGGGGCTGGGGCCAACGTCCTGACTTTC. It specifies CSASQPGAGANVLTF.

This clonotype qualifies as medium-sized. This beta chain is an unintended read in a library built for alpha chains; its size means little. The gene calls are TRBV4-3 and TRBJ2-1; TRBD2 matches 7 bases. The V segment lost 4 bases and the J segment 8 bases; nucleotides outside the gene matches: 11. The germline V gene has CDR1 LGHNA and CDR2 YSLEER. The CDR3 has 15 residues. The CDR3 sequence is CASSPEGREFDEQFF. The DNA for the CDR3 is TGCGCCAGCAGCCCCGAGGGGCGGGAGTTCGATGAGCAGTTCTTC.

This clonotype is medium-sized in the sample. Being off target in a library aimed at alpha chains, this beta chain has a size of little meaning. This chain uses TRBV7-9 with TRBJ2-1; 12 bases are shared with TRBD2. With 4 bases clipped from V and 5 bases from J, the junction kept 3 bases outside the gene matches. CDR1 is SEHNR and CDR2 is FQNEAQ in the germline V gene (reference sequence). The CDR3 sequence is 15 residues long. Written as DNA, the CDR3 is TGTGCCAGCAGCTCTCTAGCGGGGGGGAACAATGAGCAGTTCTTC. Translating it yields CASSSLAGGNNEQFF.

Many counts were recorded for this clonotype. The size of this beta chain means little, since it is a stray read in a library made for alpha chains. V gene TRBV14 combines with J gene TRBJ2-1; weak D call: TRBD2 (5 bases). Germline assignment: CDR1 SGHDN and CDR2 FVKESK. This CDR3 spans 14 amino acids. Trimming took 1 base from V and 6 from J, leaving 10 bases between them. In nucleotides, the CDR3 is TGTGCCAGCAGCCAAGCCCGGACTGGCAATGAGCAGTTCTTC. It yields the protein CASSQARTGNEQFF.

In its sample, this clonotype was seen many times. In a library made to pick up alpha chains, this beta chain is a stray read with a size that means little. J is TRBJ1-5 and V is TRBV6-2 or TRBV6-3; 9 bases fit TRBD1. The junction had 5 bases not matched to a gene; V was cut back by 8 bases and J by 6 bases. The CDR3 is 13 residues long. In germline, CDR1 is MNHEY, CDR2 SVGEGT. As DNA, the CDR3 is TGTGCCAGCGGCGGGACAGGGTTTCAGCCCCAGCATTTT. Encoded protein: CASGGTGFQPQHF.

This clonotype has a count of ten or more. This beta chain turned up in a library designed for alpha chains; as an off-target read, its abundance says little. The chain carries TRBV24-1 and TRBJ2-1; 8 bases align to TRBD1. The CDR3 runs 15 residues. V shed 4 bases, J shed 7 bases, and the junction held 8 bases outside the gene matches. Germline V gene lookup returns CDR1 KGHDR and CDR2 SFDVKD. The CDR3, as DNA: TGTGCCACCAGTGACCAGGACAGGGCCAGGAATGAGCAGTTCTTC. The encoded protein is CATSDQDRARNEQFF.

As concerns this clonotype: Since it is a stray read in a library aimed at alpha chains, this beta chain has a size that is not meaningful. In DNA, the CDR3 is TGTGCCAGCAGTCCGCGGACCTTCTACACCGGGGAGCTGTTTTTT. Translated, it gives CASSPRTFYTGELFF. This chain links TRBV27 with TRBJ2-2; no clear D. V dropped 5 bases and J dropped 3 bases, with 13 bases sitting between them. The CDR3 sequence is 15 residues long. CDR1 and CDR2 from the germline V gene are MNHEY and SMNVEV (reference sequence).